A single sample is the source of the 24 T cell receptor beta chains below, sequenced in a study of cytotoxic CD8 clonotypes in ibrutinib-treated CLL listed by TCRdb under 2021. The sample's time point label is to be understood as: roughly 25 months on ibrutinib. Library preparation used the immunoSEQ multiplex PCR assay. TCRdb holds this immuneACCESS table with in-frame rearrangements only. Some clones are missing; in checked studies, unresolved V genes explain under half, and the rest has no known cause. The sample profile shows around 52,000 clones; 45% to 70% of them were found once. Together, the top ten hold around 20% of the sample. The source material was PBMCs, sampled after 24 months of ibrutinib treatment. Source of these receptors: a human donor with chronic lymphocytic leukemia.

The V gene is TRBV28, the J gene TRBJ1-3, with D perhaps matching TRBD1 (5 bases). V was trimmed by 2 bases and J by 3 bases, leaving 8 bases between them. Germline-derived CDR1 and CDR2 are MDHEN and SYDVKM. This CDR3 is 14 amino acids long. CDR3 nucleotide sequence: TGTGCCAGCAGTTTACCAGGGCTTGGAAACACCATATATTTT. Amino acids: CASSLPGLGNTIYF. Full variable domain (remainder filled in from reference TRBV28 and TRBJ1-3): DVKVTQSSRYLVKRTGEKVFLECVQDMDHENMFWYRQDPGLGLRLIYFSYDVKMKEKGDIPEGYSVSREKKERFSLILESASTNQTSMYLCASSLPGLGNTIYFGEGSWLTVV.

The rearrangement links TRBV5-6 to TRBJ2-3, with TRBD2 identical over 12 bases. Losses at the gene ends were 2 bases for V and 0 bases for J; bases not matched to a gene: 4. Looked up from germline, CDR1 is SGHDT and CDR2 is YYEEEE. This CDR3 has 17 amino acids. The CDR3 region is CASSFLAGGLSTDTQYF. Written as DNA, the CDR3 is TGTGCCAGCAGCTTTCTAGCGGGAGGGCTAAGCACAGATACGCAGTATTTT.

The chain carries TRBV7-2 and TRBJ2-7; maybe TRBD1 (6 bases). This CDR3 region has 14 residues. V was clipped by 5 bases and J by 0 bases, with 11 bases between them. The V gene's germline CDR1 is SGHTA and CDR2 FQGNSA. CDR3 sequence reads: CASSRGSSSYEQYF. In nucleotides, the CDR3 is TGTGCCAGCAGCAGGGGGTCTAGCTCCTACGAGCAGTACTTC. The full variable domain, rest sourced from reference TRBV7-2 and TRBJ2-7, is GAGVSQSPSNKVTEKGKDVELRCDPISGHTALYWYRQSLGQGLEFLIYFQGNSAPDKSGLPSDRFSAERTGGSVSTLTIQRTQQEDSAVYLCASSRGSSSYEQYFGPGTRLTVT.

This clone has a handful of counts. V usage is TRBV7-2 and J usage is TRBJ2-7; D unresolved. The CDR3 is 12 amino acids. CDR1 SGHTA and CDR2 FQGNSA come from the germline V gene. The V end lost 1 base, the J end lost 6 bases, and 7 bases lay between the germline ends. CDR3 region: CASSLGIGEQYF. The CDR3 DNA sequence: TGTGCCAGCAGCTTAGGCATAGGCGAGCAGTACTTC.

This clone was recorded a few times. The rearrangement uses TRBV7-9 and TRBJ1-2; D perhaps matches TRBD1 (5 bases). The germline CDR1 and CDR2 sequences are SEHNR and FQNEAQ (reference sequence). V was cut by 3 bases and J by 8 bases, with 22 bases left in between. The length of the CDR3 is 16 residues. The CDR3 nucleotides read TGTGCCAGCAGCTTGGGGGACTGGGGTCCCACTGGGGGCTACACCTTC. Its translation is CASSLGDWGPTGGYTF.

In this sample, this clone turned up many times. The V and J genes are TRBV6-1 and TRBJ1-2; tentatively, D is TRBD1 (5 bases). In germline, CDR1 is MNHNS, CDR2 SASEGT. The CDR3 length is 13 residues. Between the trimmed V and J ends, which lost 7 bases and 2 bases, there was a span of 11 bases. CDR3 in amino acids: CASKPWGNYGYTF. The DNA for the CDR3 is TGTGCCAGCAAACCTTGGGGGAACTATGGCTACACCTTC.

This chain connects TRBV4-1 to TRBJ2-1, with 7 bases lining up with TRBD2. CDR3 length: 16 amino acids. Per germline, CDR1 MGHRA and CDR2 YSYEKL. V lost 3 bases, J lost 1 base, and 6 bases stayed unmatched. The CDR3 protein is CASSHPGLGSYNEQFF. CDR3 coding DNA: TGCGCCAGCAGCCACCCCGGACTAGGATCCTACAATGAGCAGTTCTTC.

The chain uses TRBV4-1 and TRBJ2-5; 8 bases align to TRBD2. The V gene's germline CDR1 is MGHRA and CDR2 YSYEKL. The J segment lost 4 bases and the V segment lost 0 bases, leaving 7 bases of the junction unmatched. The CDR3 contains 16 residues. This CDR3 reads CASSQEAGGGSETQYF. CDR3 bases: TGCGCCAGCAGCCAAGAGGCTGGCGGGGGGTCAGAGACCCAGTACTTC.

The chain carries TRBV5-4 and TRBJ2-5; tentatively, D is TRBD2 (6 bases). V was shortened by 1 base and J by 2 bases, with 9 bases between the two germline ends. The CDR3 covers 14 residues. Germline values: CDR1 SGHNT, CDR2 YYREEE (reference sequence). CDR3 nucleotide sequence: TGTGCCAGCAGCTTGACGGCGGGGCAAGAGACCCAGTACTTC. Protein sequence: CASSLTAGQETQYF.

This chain connects TRBV18 to TRBJ1-1; 7 bases fit TRBD1. Trimming cost V 1 base and J 2 bases; bases outside gene matches: 25. Per the germline V gene, CDR1 is KGHSH and CDR2 is LQKENI. The CDR3 is 22 amino acids. CDR3 bases: TGTGCCAGCTCACCACTTACCTCGGGCCCAAGGCAGGGGGAGACCTCCAACACTGAAGCTTTCTTT. Amino acid sequence: CASSPLTSGPRQGETSNTEAFF. The full variable domain, rest sourced from reference TRBV18 and TRBJ1-1, is NAGVMQNPRHLVRRRGQEARLRCSPMKGHSHVYWYRQLPEEGLKFMVYLQKENIIDESGMPKERFSAEFPKEGPSILRIQQVVRGDSAAYFCASSPLTSGPRQGETSNTEAFFGQGTRLTVV.

This clone was recorded a few times. The chain couples TRBV27 to TRBJ1-4; unclear D gene. Trimming took 5 bases from V and 0 from J, leaving 10 bases between them. The CDR3 spans 15 residues. Germline CDR1 and CDR2: MNHEY and SMNVEV (reference sequence). CDR3 protein: CASSNRPTTNEKLFF. The CDR3 DNA reads as TGTGCCAGCAGTAACCGGCCTACAACTAATGAAAAACTGTTTTTT.

This rearrangement joins TRBV18 to TRBJ2-2; D remains unclear. The CDR3 consists of 15 residues. Deletions cut 6 bases from V and 4 bases from J, with 15 bases between. Germline loops: CDR1 KGHSH, CDR2 LQKENI. The CDR3 coding sequence is TGTGCCAGCTCTTCGGCGGCAGCGAGCACCGGGGAGCTGTTTTTT. Protein sequence: CASSSAAASTGELFF.

V is TRBV18 and J is TRBJ2-2; perhaps TRBD1 as D (5 bases). The V end lost 6 bases, the J end lost 4 bases, and 15 bases lay between the germline ends. Germline CDR1 is KGHSH and CDR2 is LQKENI. The CDR3 contains 15 residues. The CDR3 nucleotides are TGTGCCAGCTCCGCGACGCAGGGCCCCACCGGGGAGCTGTTTTTT. Residues: CASSATQGPTGELFF. The whole variable domain, remainder taken from reference TRBV18 and TRBJ2-2, is NAGVMQNPRHLVRRRGQEARLRCSPMKGHSHVYWYRQLPEEGLKFMVYLQKENIIDESGMPKERFSAEFPKEGPSILRIQQVVRGDSAAYFCASSATQGPTGELFFGEGSRLTVL.

This clone was seen at least ten times. The rearrangement joins TRBV2 to TRBJ1-2, with a tentative D call TRBD1 (5 bases). V lost 5 bases and J 4 bases, leaving 11 bases between the germline ends. CDR3 length: 13 amino acids. Per germline, CDR1 SNHLY and CDR2 FYNNEI. CDR3 sequence (DNA): TGTGCCAGCAGTTTCCGACAGACCTATGGCTACACCTTC. This codes for CASSFRQTYGYTF.

V usage is TRBV5-1 and J usage is TRBJ2-3; D may be TRBD1 (5 bases). This CDR3 is built from 16 residues. Germline CDR1 is SGHRS and CDR2 is YFSETQ. The ends were cut back, 1 base at V and 4 bases at J, with 16 bases in the middle. CDR3 nucleotide sequence: TGCGCCAGCAGCTTGAGACAGTCCGGTAGTGCAGATACGCAGTATTTT. Protein: CASSLRQSGSADTQYF.

The chain has TRBV7-8 and TRBJ1-3; tentative D call: TRBD1 (5 bases). The ends were cut back, 11 bases at V and 1 base at J, with 9 bases in the middle. Germline CDR1 is SGHVS and CDR2 is FQNEAQ. This CDR3 spans 12 amino acids. CDR3 in DNA: TGTGCCGCGGGGGGGTCTGGAAACACCATATATTTT. It yields the protein CAAGGSGNTIYF.

This clone was seen at least ten times. V gene TRBV4-2 combines with J gene TRBJ2-1; TRBD1 matches at 11 bases. After removal of 5 bases from V and 7 bases from J, the junction contained 10 bases not matched to a gene. The CDR3 has 16 residues. Germline values: CDR1 LGHNA, CDR2 YNFKEQ. In DNA form, the CDR3 reads TGTGCCAGCAGCTTGACGGGACAGGGGGGAGGGAATGAGCAGTTCTTC. As protein: CASSLTGQGGGNEQFF.

This clone was observed a single time. J is TRBJ2-1 and V is TRBV19; no clear D. Trimming pared 4 bases from V and 8 bases from J, leaving 6 bases between. This CDR3 has 11 residues. CDR1 LNHDA and CDR2 SQIVND come from the germline V gene (reference sequence). The CDR3 DNA reads TGTGCCAGTAGTACCCATCATGAGCAGTTCTTC. It codes for CASSTHHEQFF.

This clone was counted only a few times. V usage is TRBV5-4 and J usage is TRBJ1-1, with D possibly being TRBD1 (6 bases). The CDR3 has 14 amino acids. Between the trimmed V and J ends, which lost 5 bases and 3 bases, there was a span of 14 bases. In germline, CDR1 is SGHNT, CDR2 YYREEE (reference sequence). CDR3: CASRTTGRDTEAFF. The CDR3 nucleotides are TGTGCCAGCAGAACAACAGGGAGGGACACTGAAGCTTTCTTT. The full variable domain, its missing parts supplied by reference TRBV5-4 and TRBJ1-1, is ETGVTQSPTHLIKTRGQQVTLRCSSQSGHNTVSWYQQALGQGPQFIFQYYREEENGRGNFPPRFSGLQFPNYSSELNVNALELDDSALYLCASRTTGRDTEAFFGQGTRLTVV.

CDR3 residues: CASSVGQGFAEQYF. The CDR3 DNA reads TGTGCCAGCAGCGTGGGACAGGGCTTCGCCGAGCAGTACTTC. The chain joins TRBV11-3 to TRBJ2-7, with 9 bases that match TRBD1. Germline CDR1 reads SGHNT; CDR2 reads YENEEA. J lost 6 bases, V lost 5 bases, and 8 bases had no gene match. The CDR3 is 14 amino acids.

The rearrangement uses TRBV7-2 and TRBJ1-1; D gene unclear. Trimming cost V 7 bases and J 5 bases, with 14 bases left between them. The CDR3 loop spans 13 amino acids. From germline, CDR1 is SGHTA and CDR2 FQGNSA. DNA of the CDR3: TGTGCCAGCAACAGTGGGTGGCGAACTGAAGCTTTCTTT. It specifies CASNSGWRTEAFF.

The rearrangement uses TRBV5-4 and TRBJ1-1; possible D gene TRBD1, 5 bases. The CDR3 has 12 amino acids. Germline V gene data show CDR1 as SGHNT and CDR2 as YYREEE (reference sequence). V was trimmed by 4 bases and J by 10 bases, leaving 14 bases between them. Here the CDR3 reads CASSLDAGRAFF. CDR3 DNA: TGTGCCAGCAGCCTGGATGCAGGGCGAGCTTTCTTT.

This sequence joins TRBV5-6 and TRBJ2-3, with 9 bases identical to TRBD1. Germline assignment: CDR1 SGHDT and CDR2 YYEEEE. The CDR3 has 15 residues. Losses at the gene ends were 0 bases for V and 3 bases for J; bases not matched to a gene: 2. CDR3 sequence reads: CASSLGGQGTDTQYF. CDR3 sequence (DNA): TGTGCCAGCAGCTTGGGGGGACAGGGTACAGATACGCAGTATTTT.

This clone was detected a few times. V is TRBV28 and J is TRBJ1-2; D gene uncertain. V was pared by 6 bases and J by 0 bases, with 2 bases between. CDR1 is MDHEN and CDR2 is SYDVKM in the germline V gene. This CDR3 is built from 11 residues. For the CDR3, the DNA is TGTGCCAGCAGAGCTAACTATGGCTACACCTTC. Its protein is CASRANYGYTF.